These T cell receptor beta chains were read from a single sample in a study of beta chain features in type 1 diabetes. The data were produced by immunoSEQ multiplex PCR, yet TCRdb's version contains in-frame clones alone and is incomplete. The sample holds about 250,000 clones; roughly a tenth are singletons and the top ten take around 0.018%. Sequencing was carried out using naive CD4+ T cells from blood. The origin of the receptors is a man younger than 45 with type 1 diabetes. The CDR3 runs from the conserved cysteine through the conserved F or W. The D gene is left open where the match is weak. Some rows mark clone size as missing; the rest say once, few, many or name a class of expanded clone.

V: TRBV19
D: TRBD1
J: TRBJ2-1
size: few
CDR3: CASSMSKGQGANEQFF
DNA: TGTGCCAGTAGTATGTCCAAGGGACAGGGGGCCAATGAGCAGTTCTTC

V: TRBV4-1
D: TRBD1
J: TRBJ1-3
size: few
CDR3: CASSQSRTGTGNTIYF
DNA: TGCGCCAGCAGCCAATCCCGGACAGGTACAGGAAACACCATATATTTT

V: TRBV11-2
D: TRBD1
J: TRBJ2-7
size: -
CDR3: CASSKINRDRNSYYEQYF
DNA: TGTGCCAGCAGCAAAATAAACCGGGACAGAAACTCTTACTACGAGCAGTACTTC

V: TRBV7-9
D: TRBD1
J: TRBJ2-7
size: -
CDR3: CASSISGTGGAQYF
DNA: TGTGCCAGCAGCATATCCGGGACAGGGGGCGCGCAGTACTTC

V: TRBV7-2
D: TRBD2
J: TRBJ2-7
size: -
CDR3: CASITNLAGGSTYEQYF
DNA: TGTGCCAGCATTACTAACTTAGCGGGGGGTTCGACCTACGAGCAGTACTTC

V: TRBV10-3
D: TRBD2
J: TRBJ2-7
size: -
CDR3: CAIRPWEGNYEQYF
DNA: TGTGCCATCAGGCCGTGGGAGGGGAACTACGAGCAGTACTTC

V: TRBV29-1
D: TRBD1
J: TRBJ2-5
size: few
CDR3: CSGQTGGAGTQYF
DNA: TGCAGCGGACAGACAGGGGGCGCCGGGACCCAGTACTTC

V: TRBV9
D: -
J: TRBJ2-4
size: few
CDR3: CASSAPSTGEGIQYF
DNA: TGTGCCAGCAGCGCCCCATCGACAGGGGAGGGCATTCAGTACTTC

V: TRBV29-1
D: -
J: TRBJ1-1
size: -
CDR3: CSVEGQPNTEAFF
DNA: TGCAGCGTTGAGGGACAACCGAACACTGAAGCTTTCTTT

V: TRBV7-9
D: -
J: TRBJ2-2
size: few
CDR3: CASSLPIADTNTGELFF
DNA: TGTGCCAGCAGCTTGCCGATAGCGGACACGAACACCGGGGAGCTGTTTTTT

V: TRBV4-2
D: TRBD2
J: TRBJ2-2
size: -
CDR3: CASSQGTLADTGELFF
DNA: TGTGCCAGCAGCCAAGGCACCCTAGCGGACACCGGGGAGCTGTTTTTT